These T cell receptor beta chains were read from a single sample in a study of blood T cell repertoires in COVID-19. Assay: immunoSEQ multiplex PCR; the TCRdb copy retains only in-frame clones and omits some. The repertoire consists of around 70,000 clones, with under 95% occurring once and the leading ten covering roughly 1.5%. The specimen sequenced was peripheral blood. Receptors were obtained from a man over 45 with acute or convalescent COVID-19. Both conserved end residues are part of each CDR3. Each record gives: J gene, D gene, V gene, clone size, CDR3 DNA, CDR3 protein. D genes are given only for firm matches. Clone size, where shown, is once, few, many, or a class for clones that have expanded.

j_call: TRBJ2-7
d_call: NA
v_call: TRBV27
clone_size: once
cdr3_nt: TGTGCCAGCAGTTTCAGGAAAGGCCGTTCCTACGAGCAGTACTTC
cdr3_aa: CASSFRKGRSYEQYF

j_call: TRBJ2-1
d_call: TRBD2
v_call: TRBV10-2
clone_size: NA
cdr3_nt: TGCGCCAGCAGTGAGTTGGCGGGAGCCGGCAATGAGCAGTTCTTC
cdr3_aa: CASSELAGAGNEQFF

j_call: TRBJ1-2
d_call: NA
v_call: TRBV11-2
clone_size: NA
cdr3_nt: TGTGCCAGCAGCTCCTACACTATCTCTAACTATGGCTACACCTTC
cdr3_aa: CASSSYTISNYGYTF

j_call: TRBJ2-5
d_call: NA
v_call: TRBV29-1
clone_size: NA
cdr3_nt: TGCAGCGTTACAGGGTCCCAAGAGACCCAGTACTTC
cdr3_aa: CSVTGSQETQYF

j_call: TRBJ2-3
d_call: TRBD2
v_call: TRBV5-4
clone_size: NA
cdr3_nt: TGTGCCAGCAGCTTCACTAGCGGGAGTGTAGATACGCAGTATTTT
cdr3_aa: CASSFTSGSVDTQYF

j_call: TRBJ1-5
d_call: TRBD1
v_call: TRBV4-3
clone_size: NA
cdr3_nt: TGCGCCAGCAGCCAAGAGGCCCCTGACAGGGGGAGCAATCAGCCCCAGCATTTT
cdr3_aa: CASSQEAPDRGSNQPQHF

j_call: TRBJ1-3
d_call: NA
v_call: TRBV6-1
clone_size: NA
cdr3_nt: TGTGCCAGCAGTGAAGTACTCTCTGGAAACACCATATATTTT
cdr3_aa: CASSEVLSGNTIYF

j_call: TRBJ1-6
d_call: TRBD1
v_call: TRBV5-1
clone_size: NA
cdr3_nt: TGCGCCAGCAGCACCCTACAGGGGAGTAATTCACCCCTCCACTTT
cdr3_aa: CASSTLQGSNSPLHF

j_call: TRBJ2-3
d_call: TRBD2
v_call: TRBV2
clone_size: NA
cdr3_nt: TGTGCCAGCAGCGCCGGGGGGAAGAGCACAGATACGCAGTATTTT
cdr3_aa: CASSAGGKSTDTQYF

j_call: TRBJ1-2
d_call: TRBD1
v_call: TRBV7-9
clone_size: NA
cdr3_nt: TGTGCCAGCAGCGCAAACGACAGGGCGCATGGCTACACCTTC
cdr3_aa: CASSANDRAHGYTF

j_call: TRBJ2-2
d_call: NA
v_call: TRBV19
clone_size: NA
cdr3_nt: TGTGCCAGTACCTACGCACGACGCCAATCCACCCGGGGGGCCTCGAACACCGGGGAGCTGTTTTTT
cdr3_aa: CASTYARRQSTRGASNTGELFF

j_call: TRBJ2-1
d_call: NA
v_call: TRBV5-1
clone_size: NA
cdr3_nt: TGCGCCAGCAGCTTGAGGCAGGGGGGTGAGCAGTTCTTC
cdr3_aa: CASSLRQGGEQFF

j_call: TRBJ2-5
d_call: NA
v_call: TRBV5-4
clone_size: once
cdr3_nt: TGTGCCAGCAGCTTGGAAACGGGAGTGGGGGAGACCCAGTACTTC
cdr3_aa: CASSLETGVGETQYF

j_call: TRBJ1-2
d_call: NA
v_call: TRBV28
clone_size: NA
cdr3_nt: TGTGCCAGCAGTTTATTTGGCAGCTATGGCTACACCTTC
cdr3_aa: CASSLFGSYGYTF

j_call: TRBJ2-2
d_call: NA
v_call: TRBV7-2
clone_size: NA
cdr3_nt: TGTGCCAGCAGCCCAGTGAGGGTTCACACCGGGGAGCTGTTTTTT
cdr3_aa: CASSPVRVHTGELFF

j_call: TRBJ1-1
d_call: TRBD1
v_call: TRBV6-5
clone_size: NA
cdr3_nt: TGTGCTAAACAGGGGGGCACTGAAGCTTTCTTT
cdr3_aa: CAKQGGTEAFF